This T cell receptor (beta chain) is from a study of graft-versus-host responses after intestinal transplantation. In the study overall: All recipients were transplanted with multivisceral, liver-intestinal, or isolated intestinal grafts. Recipients across the board were started on anti-thymocyte globulin induction, then kept on tacrolimus and steroids for two to three years. Study-wide results and caveats: Detected in recipient marrow were GvH clones, some of which were first observed in ileum or blood.

The method was immunoSEQ multiplex PCR; TCRdb's version includes in-frame clones alone and lacks a portion of them. This sample has 99,000 or so clones; roughly 87% occur once, and the top ten carry over 0.8%. CDR1 is SGHDT and CDR2 is YYEEEE in the germline V gene. Unmatched junction bases numbered 11, after V lost 3 bases and J lost 5 bases. The CDR3 sequence is 16 residues long. Of note for this clone: Its antigen is undetermined.

The sample in question was unstimulated CD4+ T cells sorted from spleen or lymph node cells, obtained before intestinal transplant. The V call is TRBV5-6, the J call TRBJ2-7, with TRBD2 matching over 10 bases. This receptor was identified in a human donor who received an intestinal transplant. Here the CDR3 DNA reads TGTGCCAGCAGCTACGACCGGAGCGGGGGGGCCCACGAGCAGTACTTC. Its translation: CASSYDRSGGAHEQYF.